This T cell receptor beta chain was found in a study of response to subunit inactivated influenza vaccine listed by TCRdb under 2018. The study in broad terms: The study used deep quantitative T cell receptor repertoire profiling to track responses to a trivalent subunit inactivated influenza vaccine.

Receptors were amplified or captured by RT-PCR. The data were produced on an Illumina HiSeq 2500. The public reads were reprocessed in TCRdb via fastp at Q25 and MiXCR, keeping in-frame beta chains. Records with the same CDR3 protein are collapsed into one entry carrying the most frequent genes and DNA. Recorded for this sample are some 520,000 distinct CDR3 sequences; approximately 15% of them occurred a single time. Over 2.5% of the sample rests with the top ten. In this sample, this clonotype turned up once. What this receptor recognizes is not known. Qualities for individual bases were not recorded, and no much larger clone is one base off. Single-read evidence is weak. The paper as a whole reports these results and caveats: The authors proposed that each seasonal influenza vaccination may bring in only a limited number of new T cells.

The CDR3 contains 14 residues, cysteine and phenylalanine counted. The kept DNA is CDR3 alone, 42 bases in frame from the first base. The germline ends are 15 bases apart after V is trimmed by 5 bases and J by 5 bases. CDR1 SEHNR and CDR2 FQNEAQ are derived from the germline V gene (reference sequence). The input for sequencing was CD4+ T cells sorted from PBMCs, taken about 24 months after vaccination. The clonotype was recovered from a man between 50 and 69 years old who received an inactivated influenza vaccine. Donor details come from another sample of the same person, matched by shared clones. Here the chain combines TRBV7-9 and TRBJ2-5; TRBD2 could be the D gene, as 5 bases match. The CDR3: CASSPSPDWETQYF. The DNA sequence is TGTGCCAGCAGCCCGTCTCCGGACTGGGAGACCCAGTACTTC. This CDR3, with the reference TRBV7-9 and TRBJ2-5 proteins standing in past its ends, gives the full variable domain DTGVSQNPRHKITKRGQNVTFRCDPISEHNRLYWYRQTLGQGPEFLTYFQNEAQLEKSRLLSDRFSAERPKGSFSTLEIQRTEQGDSAMYLCASSPSPDWETQYFGPGTRLLVL.